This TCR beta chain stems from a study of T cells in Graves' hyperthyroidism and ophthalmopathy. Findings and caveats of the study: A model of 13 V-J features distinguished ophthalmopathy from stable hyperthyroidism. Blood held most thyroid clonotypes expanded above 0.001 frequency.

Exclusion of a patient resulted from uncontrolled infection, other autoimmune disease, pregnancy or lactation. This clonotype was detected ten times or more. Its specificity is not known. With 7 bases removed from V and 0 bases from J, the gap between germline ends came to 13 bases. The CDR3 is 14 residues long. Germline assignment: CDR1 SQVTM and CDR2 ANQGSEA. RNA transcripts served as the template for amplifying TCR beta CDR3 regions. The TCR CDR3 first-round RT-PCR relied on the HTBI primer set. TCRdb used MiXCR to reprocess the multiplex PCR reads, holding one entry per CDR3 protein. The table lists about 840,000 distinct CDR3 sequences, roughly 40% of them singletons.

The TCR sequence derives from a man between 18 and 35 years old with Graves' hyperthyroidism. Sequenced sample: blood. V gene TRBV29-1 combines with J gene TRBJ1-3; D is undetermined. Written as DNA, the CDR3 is TGCAGCGGGACGGGCGCCGACTCTGGAAACACCATATATTTT. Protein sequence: CSGTGADSGNTIYF. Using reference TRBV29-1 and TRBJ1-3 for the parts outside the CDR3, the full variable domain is SAVISQKPSRDICQRGTSLTIQCQVDSQVTMMFWYRQQPGQSLTLIATANQGSEATYESGFVIDKFPISRPNLTFSTLTVSNMSPEDSSIYLCSGTGADSGNTIYFGEGSWLTVV.